These T cell receptor beta chains were read from a single sample in a study of cytomegalovirus exposure and HLA in healthy donors. Sequencing was performed with immunoSEQ multiplex PCR; in TCRdb, only in-frame clones are kept and a portion is missing. The data hold 300,000 or so clones, with 84% observed a single time. The specimen was PBMCs. The receptors shown here come from a woman aged 40 to 55 in good health and CMV-seropositive. Each CDR3 is given with its conserved first and last residue. The order of the fields is V gene, clone size, D gene, J gene, CDR3 DNA, CDR3 protein. The D gene is left open where the match is weak. Size is stated for part of the rows, as once, few or many counts, or as a class when the clone is expanded.

v_call: TRBV2
clone_size: NA
d_call: TRBD1
j_call: TRBJ2-2
cdr3_nt: TGTGCCAGCAGTTACCGGGACAGGGGGCGATGGGACACCGGGGAGCTGTTTTTT
cdr3_aa: CASSYRDRGRWDTGELFF

v_call: TRBV6-1
clone_size: NA
d_call: NA
j_call: TRBJ1-5
cdr3_nt: TGTGCCAGCAGTGAAGCGGGAGGGGGTGGTAGCAATCAGCCCCAGCATTTT
cdr3_aa: CASSEAGGGGSNQPQHF

v_call: TRBV6-5
clone_size: NA
d_call: TRBD2
j_call: TRBJ2-1
cdr3_nt: TGTGCCAGCAGGCAGTCGGGGGGCTCCTACAATGAGCAGTTCTTC
cdr3_aa: CASRQSGGSYNEQFF

v_call: TRBV4-2
clone_size: NA
d_call: TRBD2
j_call: TRBJ2-7
cdr3_nt: TGTGCCAGCAGCCCCCTAGCGGGAGAAGTACACGAGCAGTACTTC
cdr3_aa: CASSPLAGEVHEQYF

v_call: TRBV7-8
clone_size: NA
d_call: TRBD2
j_call: TRBJ2-1
cdr3_nt: TGTGCCAGCTTTAGAGCTGCTAGCGGCGGGAGGCTGTACAATGAGCAGTTCTTC
cdr3_aa: CASFRAASGGRLYNEQFF

v_call: TRBV5-6
clone_size: few
d_call: NA
j_call: TRBJ1-2
cdr3_nt: TGTGCCAGCAGCTTGCTACAGACCGTTTATGGCTACACCTTC
cdr3_aa: CASSLLQTVYGYTF

v_call: TRBV6-5
clone_size: NA
d_call: TRBD1
j_call: TRBJ2-5
cdr3_nt: TGTGCCAGCAGACCCCGGACAGGGTCTCGAGAGACCCAGTACTTC
cdr3_aa: CASRPRTGSRETQYF

v_call: TRBV5-1
clone_size: NA
d_call: NA
j_call: TRBJ1-3
cdr3_nt: TGCGCCAGCAAATTATCAGGGGCTGGAAACACCATATATTTT
cdr3_aa: CASKLSGAGNTIYF

v_call: TRBV6-1
clone_size: NA
d_call: NA
j_call: TRBJ1-2
cdr3_nt: TGTGCCACCGCGTTACAGGTTTGGGCCTATGGCTACACCTTC
cdr3_aa: CATALQVWAYGYTF

v_call: TRBV27
clone_size: NA
d_call: TRBD1
j_call: TRBJ1-2
cdr3_nt: TGTGCCAGCAGTCGGACAGGGAAAGACGGCTACACCTTC
cdr3_aa: CASSRTGKDGYTF

v_call: TRBV11-2
clone_size: NA
d_call: NA
j_call: TRBJ1-4
cdr3_nt: TGTGCCAGCAGCTTAGGCAGGGAGGCTTCCGAAAAACTGTTTTTT
cdr3_aa: CASSLGREASEKLFF

v_call: TRBV7-9
clone_size: NA
d_call: NA
j_call: TRBJ2-1
cdr3_nt: TGTGCCAGCAGCTTATTACAAGCGGAGTACAATGAGCAGTTCTTC
cdr3_aa: CASSLLQAEYNEQFF

v_call: TRBV28
clone_size: NA
d_call: NA
j_call: TRBJ1-1
cdr3_nt: TGTGCCAGCAGTTTTAGAACGGGGTTATACACTGAAGCTTTCTTT
cdr3_aa: CASSFRTGLYTEAFF

v_call: TRBV10-3
clone_size: NA
d_call: NA
j_call: TRBJ2-2
cdr3_nt: TGTGCCGTTGGGGGCGCGAACACCGGGGAGCTGTTTTTT
cdr3_aa: CAVGGANTGELFF

v_call: TRBV9
clone_size: NA
d_call: NA
j_call: TRBJ2-1
cdr3_nt: TGTGCCAGCAACTACGAGGGGGTTGAGCAGTTCTTC
cdr3_aa: CASNYEGVEQFF

v_call: TRBV6-6
clone_size: NA
d_call: NA
j_call: TRBJ2-7
cdr3_nt: TGTGCCAGCAGTTATGGGAGCCTGTCCTTGTACGAGCAGTACTTC
cdr3_aa: CASSYGSLSLYEQYF

v_call: TRBV11-2
clone_size: NA
d_call: TRBD1
j_call: TRBJ2-3
cdr3_nt: TGTGCCAGCAGCCGGGACAGGGCGACAGATACGCAGTATTTT
cdr3_aa: CASSRDRATDTQYF